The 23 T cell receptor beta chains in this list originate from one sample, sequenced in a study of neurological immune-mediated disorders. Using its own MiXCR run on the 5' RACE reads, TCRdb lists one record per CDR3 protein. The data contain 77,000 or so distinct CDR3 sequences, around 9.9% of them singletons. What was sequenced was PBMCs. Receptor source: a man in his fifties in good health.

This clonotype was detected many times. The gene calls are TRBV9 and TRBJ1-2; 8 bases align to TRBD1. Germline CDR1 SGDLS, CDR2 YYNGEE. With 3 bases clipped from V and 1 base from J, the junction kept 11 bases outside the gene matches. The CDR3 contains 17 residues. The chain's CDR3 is CASSGPDRGLLNYGYTF. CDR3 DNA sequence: TGTGCCAGCAGCGGACCAGACAGGGGCTTACTTAACTATGGCTACACCTTC.

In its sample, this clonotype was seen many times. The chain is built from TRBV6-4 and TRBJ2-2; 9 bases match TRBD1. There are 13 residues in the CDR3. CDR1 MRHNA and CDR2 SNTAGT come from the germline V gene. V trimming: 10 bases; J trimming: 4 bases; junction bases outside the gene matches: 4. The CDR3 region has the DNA TGTGCCACGGGACAGGGTTCCACCGGGGAGCTGTTTTTT. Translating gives CATGQGSTGELFF.

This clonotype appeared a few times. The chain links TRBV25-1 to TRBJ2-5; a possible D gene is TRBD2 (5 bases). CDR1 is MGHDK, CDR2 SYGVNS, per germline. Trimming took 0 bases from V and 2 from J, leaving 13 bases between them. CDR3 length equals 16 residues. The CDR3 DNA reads TGTGCCAGCAGTGAATATTCGAGGGCACTACAAGAGACCCAGTACTTC. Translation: CASSEYSRALQETQYF.

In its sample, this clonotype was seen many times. Here the CDR3 reads CASSAPIPGELFF. The CDR3 DNA is TGCGCCAGCAGCGCCCCCATACCAGGGGAGCTGTTTTTT. V and J are TRBV5-1 and TRBJ2-2; D uncertain. This CDR3 has 13 residues. Germline values: CDR1 SGHRS, CDR2 YFSETQ. The V and J ends lost 4 bases and 8 bases respectively, with 12 bases between them.

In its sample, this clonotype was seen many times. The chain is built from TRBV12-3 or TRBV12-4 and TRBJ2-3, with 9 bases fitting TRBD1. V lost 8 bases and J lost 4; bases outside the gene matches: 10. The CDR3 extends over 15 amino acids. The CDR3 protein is CASGPAGQGADTQYF. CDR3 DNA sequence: TGTGCCAGCGGACCAGCGGGACAGGGAGCAGATACGCAGTATTTT.

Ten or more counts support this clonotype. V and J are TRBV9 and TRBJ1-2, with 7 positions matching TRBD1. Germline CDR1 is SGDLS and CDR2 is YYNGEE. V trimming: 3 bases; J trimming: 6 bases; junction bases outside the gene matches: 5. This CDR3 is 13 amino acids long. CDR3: CASSATGAHGYTF. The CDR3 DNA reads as TGTGCCAGCAGCGCTACAGGGGCTCATGGCTACACCTTC.

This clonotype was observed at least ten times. CDR3 residues: CASSRQRAGANVLTF. For the CDR3, the DNA is TGTGCCAGCAGCCGCCAGCGGGCTGGGGCCAACGTCCTGACTTTC. V is TRBV7-2 and J is TRBJ2-6; possibly TRBD2 for D (6 bases). The CDR3 contains 15 residues. Trimming left V 5 bases short and J 2 bases short, with 10 bases between. Germline loops: CDR1 SGHTA, CDR2 FQGNSA.

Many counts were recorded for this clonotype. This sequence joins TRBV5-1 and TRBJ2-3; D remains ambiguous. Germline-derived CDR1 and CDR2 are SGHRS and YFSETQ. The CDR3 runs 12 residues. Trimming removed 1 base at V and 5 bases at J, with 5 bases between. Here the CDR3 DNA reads TGCGCCAGCAGCTTGTCTGGAGATACGCAGTATTTT. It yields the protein CASSLSGDTQYF.

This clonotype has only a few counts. The CDR3 reads CASSFDRAINQPQHF. The CDR3 nucleotides read TGTGCCAGCAGTTTTGACAGGGCGATCAATCAGCCCCAGCATTTT. V and J are TRBV12-3 or TRBV12-4 and TRBJ1-5; 7 positions match TRBD1. There are 15 residues in the CDR3. V dropped 3 bases and J dropped 3; count of bases not matched to a gene: 5.

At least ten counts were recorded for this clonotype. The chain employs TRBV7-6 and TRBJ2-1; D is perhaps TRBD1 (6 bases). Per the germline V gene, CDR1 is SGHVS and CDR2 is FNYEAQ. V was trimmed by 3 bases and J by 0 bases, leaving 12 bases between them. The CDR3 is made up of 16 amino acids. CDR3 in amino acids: CASSFYRVSSYNEQFF. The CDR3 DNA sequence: TGTGCCAGCAGCTTTTACAGGGTTAGCTCCTACAATGAGCAGTTCTTC.

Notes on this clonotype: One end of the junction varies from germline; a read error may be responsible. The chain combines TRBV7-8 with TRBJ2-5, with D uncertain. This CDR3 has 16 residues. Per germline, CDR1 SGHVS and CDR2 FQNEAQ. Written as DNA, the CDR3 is TGTGCCAGCAGCCCCCGCCAGGAAACTTATAAAGAGACCCGGTACTTC. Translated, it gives CASSPRQETYKETRYF.

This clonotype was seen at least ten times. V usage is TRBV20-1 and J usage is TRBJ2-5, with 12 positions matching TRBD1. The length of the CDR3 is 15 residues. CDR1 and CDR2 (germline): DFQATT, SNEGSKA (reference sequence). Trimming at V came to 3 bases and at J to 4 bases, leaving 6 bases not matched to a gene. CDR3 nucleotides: TGCAGTGCTAGTGGGGACAGGGGGCTGGGAGAGACCCAGTACTTC. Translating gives CSASGDRGLGETQYF.

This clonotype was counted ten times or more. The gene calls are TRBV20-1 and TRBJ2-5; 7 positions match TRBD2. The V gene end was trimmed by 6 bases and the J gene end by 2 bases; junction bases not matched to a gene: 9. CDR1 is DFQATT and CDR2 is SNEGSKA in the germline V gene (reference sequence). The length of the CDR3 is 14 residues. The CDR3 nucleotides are TGCAGTGCCTTCCGGGGAGGGCGGCAAGAGACCCAGTACTTC. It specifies CSAFRGGRQETQYF.

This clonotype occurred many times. The chain's CDR3 is CASSYGQGGEKLFF. Written as DNA, the CDR3 is TGCGCCAGCAGCTATGGACAGGGCGGAGAAAAACTGTTTTTT. V and J are TRBV5-1 and TRBJ1-4; TRBD1 agrees at 8 bases. Losses at the gene ends were 3 bases for V and 8 bases for J; bases not matched to a gene: 6. Germline-derived CDR1 and CDR2 are SGHRS and YFSETQ. CDR3 size: 14 residues.

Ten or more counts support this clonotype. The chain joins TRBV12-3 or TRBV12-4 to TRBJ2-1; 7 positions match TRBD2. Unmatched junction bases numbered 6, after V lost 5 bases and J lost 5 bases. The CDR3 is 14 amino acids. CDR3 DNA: TGTGCCAGCAGTCCTAGCGGAGGCCACAATGAGCAGTTCTTC. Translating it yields CASSPSGGHNEQFF.

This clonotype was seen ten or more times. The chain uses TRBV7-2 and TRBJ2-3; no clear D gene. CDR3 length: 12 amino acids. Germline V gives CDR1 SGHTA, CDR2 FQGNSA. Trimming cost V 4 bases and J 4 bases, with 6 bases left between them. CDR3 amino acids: CASSSYSDTQYF. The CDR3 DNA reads TGTGCCAGCAGCTCTTATTCAGATACGCAGTATTTT.

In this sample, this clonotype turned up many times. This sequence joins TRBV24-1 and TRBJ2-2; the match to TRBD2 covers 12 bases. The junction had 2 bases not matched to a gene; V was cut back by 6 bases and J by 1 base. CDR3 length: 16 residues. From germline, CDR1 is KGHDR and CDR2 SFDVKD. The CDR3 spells CATSPGLAGNTGELFF. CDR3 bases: TGTGCCACCAGTCCGGGACTAGCGGGGAACACCGGGGAGCTGTTTTTT.

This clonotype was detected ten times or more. CDR3: CASTNTGGEQYF. CDR3 in DNA: TGTGCCAGTACCAATACGGGGGGCGAGCAGTACTTC. The chain is built from TRBV19 and TRBJ2-7, with 7 bases lining up with TRBD2. CDR3 length equals 12 residues. J lost 6 bases, V lost 7 bases, and 6 bases had no gene match. Looked up from germline, CDR1 is LNHDA and CDR2 is SQIVND (reference sequence).

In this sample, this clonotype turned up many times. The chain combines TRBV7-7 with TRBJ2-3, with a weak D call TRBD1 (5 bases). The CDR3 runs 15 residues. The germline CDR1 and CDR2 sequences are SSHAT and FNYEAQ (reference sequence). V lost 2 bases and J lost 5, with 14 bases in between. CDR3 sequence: CASSLKSQGLDTQYF. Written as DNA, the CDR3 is TGTGCCAGCAGCTTAAAGAGTCAGGGATTAGATACGCAGTATTTT. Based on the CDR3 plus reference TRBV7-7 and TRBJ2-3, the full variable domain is GAGVSQSPRYKVTKRGQDVTLRCDPISSHATLYWYQQALGQGPEFLTYFNYEAQPDKSGLPSDRFSAERPEGSISTLTIQRTEQRDSAMYRCASSLKSQGLDTQYFGPGTRLTVL.

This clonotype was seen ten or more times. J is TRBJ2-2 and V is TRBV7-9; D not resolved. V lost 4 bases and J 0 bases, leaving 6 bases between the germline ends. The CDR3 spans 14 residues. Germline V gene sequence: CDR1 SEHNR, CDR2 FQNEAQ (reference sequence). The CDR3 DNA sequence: TGTGCCAGCAGCTCCTCCCCGAACACCGGGGAGCTGTTTTTT. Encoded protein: CASSSSPNTGELFF.

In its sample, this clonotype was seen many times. CDR3 residues: CSPNPFRDRTYNEQFF. The CDR3 nucleotides are TGCAGCCCGAATCCTTTCCGGGACAGGACCTACAATGAGCAGTTCTTC. V and J are TRBV29-1 and TRBJ2-1; 8 bases align to TRBD1. Trimming at V came to 8 bases and at J to 2 bases, leaving 14 bases not matched to a gene. Germline V gene sequence: CDR1 SQVTM, CDR2 ANQGSEA. The CDR3 sequence is 16 residues long.

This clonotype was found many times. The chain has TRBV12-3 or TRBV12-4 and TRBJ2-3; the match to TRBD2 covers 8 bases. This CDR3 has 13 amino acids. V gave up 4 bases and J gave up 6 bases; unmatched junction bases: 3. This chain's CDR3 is CASSYREGDTQYF. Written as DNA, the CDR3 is TGTGCCAGCAGTTATCGGGAGGGTGATACGCAGTATTTT.

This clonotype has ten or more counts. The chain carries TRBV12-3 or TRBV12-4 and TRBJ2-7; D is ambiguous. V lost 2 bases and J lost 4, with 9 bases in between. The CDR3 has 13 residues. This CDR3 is CASSLSGVYEQYF. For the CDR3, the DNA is TGTGCCAGCAGTTTATCTGGGGTTTACGAGCAGTACTTC.